This TCR beta chain was documented in a study of cytomegalovirus exposure and HLA in healthy donors. Overall study findings and caveats: The dataset shows that most TCR sequences were rare, while some public TCRs occurred in many donors. It was reportedly the case that the classifier diagnosed cytomegalovirus status with high specificity and sensitivity.

The CDR3 totals 14 residues. Trimming removed 5 bases from V and 5 bases from J; junction bases left unmatched: 6. Germline lookup yields CDR1 SEHNR and CDR2 FQNEAQ (reference sequence). As for this clone: Its antigen is not known.

The PCR employed 60 Vbeta primers together with 13 Jbeta primers. The protocol was immunoSEQ multiplex PCR, while the TCRdb copy is restricted to in-frame clones and leaves out a portion. Altogether over 65,000 clones are present, about four fifths being singletons, with the ten largest covering about 3.2%. The chain couples TRBV7-9 to TRBJ2-7, with 10 bases matching TRBD1. The sequence came from a woman in her twenties or thirties in good health and CMV-seronegative. Sequenced material: PBMCs. The CDR3 bases are TGTGCCAGCAGCGGGACAGGGGTCCAAGACGAGCAGTACTTC. Translating it yields CASSGTGVQDEQYF.